Listed below are T cell receptor beta chains from one sample, sequenced in a study of CD8 T cells in Susac syndrome. Via MiXCR, TCRdb re-called the immunoSEQ multiplex PCR reads, giving one row per CDR3 protein. The sample comprises around 170,000 distinct CDR3 sequences, about 96% of which are singletons, and about 0.12% rests with the top ten. The sequencing input was CD4+ T cells from PBMCs. All receptors come from a human donor with Susac syndrome. The CDR3 runs from the conserved cysteine through the conserved F or W. D genes are given only for firm matches. A clone size is listed for some rows: how often the clone was seen (once, few, many), or a class if it is expanded.

CDR3 DNA,CDR3 protein,D gene,clone size,J gene,V gene
TGTGCCAGTAGTTCGGCCGCTCGCGGGCAGCCCCAGCATTTT,CASSSAARGQPQHF,NA,NA,TRBJ1-5,TRBV19
TGTGCCAGCAGTATCGCGGAGCCCCAGCATTTT,CASSIAEPQHF,NA,NA,TRBJ1-5,TRBV28
TGTGCCAGCAGTTTGTTGTACAATGAGCAGTTCTTC,CASSLLYNEQFF,NA,few,TRBJ2-1,TRBV28
TGCGCCAGCAGCGGGCTAGAGTCGGAGACCCAGTACTTC,CASSGLESETQYF,NA,NA,TRBJ2-5,TRBV5-1
TGTGCCACCAGCACACAAAGCATGAACACTGAAGCTTTCTTT,CATSTQSMNTEAFF,NA,NA,TRBJ1-1,TRBV15
TGTGCCTGGAGTGTCCCGGCGGGCGGTGGCAATCAGCCCCAGCATTTT,CAWSVPAGGGNQPQHF,NA,once,TRBJ1-5,TRBV30
TGTGCCAGCTCGGTCGGGCCTAACACCGGGGAGCTGTTTTTT,CASSVGPNTGELFF,NA,NA,TRBJ2-2,TRBV19
TGTGCCAGCTCACCATACGGAGAGACCCAGTACTTC,CASSPYGETQYF,NA,few,TRBJ2-5,TRBV18
TGCGCCAGCAGTCTTGTAGGATATGACAATGAGCAGTTCTTC,CASSLVGYDNEQFF,NA,NA,TRBJ2-1,TRBV23-1
TGTGCCAGCAGCCAGCCCCCTCTCCCGACCTTCTCGTTCTTC,CASSQPPLPTFSFF,NA,NA,TRBJ2-1,TRBV7-8
TGCAGCGTTGAACCTAGGGGAGAGACCCAGTACTTC,CSVEPRGETQYF,NA,once,TRBJ2-5,TRBV29-1
TGTGCCAGCAGCTTAGTAGGGGACTACACAGATACGCAGTATTTT,CASSLVGDYTDTQYF,TRBD2,NA,TRBJ2-3,TRBV11-2
TGCAGCGTTGAAGATCAGGGTAACTATGGCTACACCTTC,CSVEDQGNYGYTF,NA,NA,TRBJ1-2,TRBV29-1
TGCAGTGCTAGAGAAGCCAGCGGGGGAAGCTCCTACAATGAGCAGTTCTTC,CSAREASGGSSYNEQFF,TRBD2,NA,TRBJ2-1,TRBV20-1
TGTGCCACCCAGGACCGTAGGCACCAAGAGACCCAGTACTTC,CATQDRRHQETQYF,NA,NA,TRBJ2-5,TRBV6-6
TGCAGCGTCGTCAGGGTTGCGAACACTGAAGCTTTCTTT,CSVVRVANTEAFF,NA,NA,TRBJ1-1,TRBV29-1
TGCGCCAGCAGCCAAGACCGGGACAGGGCCACTGAAGCTTTCTTT,CASSQDRDRATEAFF,TRBD1,NA,TRBJ1-1,TRBV4-3
TGTGCCAGCAGTCAGGACTATTCCAATGAGCAGTTCTTC,CASSQDYSNEQFF,NA,NA,TRBJ2-1,TRBV6-5
TGTGCCAGCAGCCCTGGTGGACCGCTCAGCTACGAGCAGTACTTC,CASSPGGPLSYEQYF,NA,NA,TRBJ2-7,TRBV7-8
TGTGCCAGCTCACCATCCGGGGGCGGCTTGACCCTCCACTTT,CASSPSGGGLTLHF,NA,NA,TRBJ1-6,TRBV18
TGTGCCAGCAGCTTTCAGCCTTTGGGGGGCTACACCTTC,CASSFQPLGGYTF,NA,NA,TRBJ1-2,TRBV7-2
TGCAGCGTTGAGGCCGGATCTAGCACAGATACGCAGTATTTT,CSVEAGSSTDTQYF,NA,NA,TRBJ2-3,TRBV29-1
TGTGCCAGTGCCCCCGGGACGGAGTCCCAGCCCCAGCATTTT,CASAPGTESQPQHF,NA,NA,TRBJ1-5,TRBV19
TGTGCCAGCAGCCCACGCGGTTCGAGCGGGGGAAATGGGGCGCAGTATTTT,CASSPRGSSGGNGAQYF,TRBD2,NA,TRBJ2-3,TRBV7-3
TGTGCCAGCAGCTCCGGTCTGACAGCTTACTACAATGAGCAGTTCTTC,CASSSGLTAYYNEQFF,NA,NA,TRBJ2-1,TRBV7-8
TGTGCCAGCAGCCCACGACAGGGATATTTCGATACGCAGTATTTT,CASSPRQGYFDTQYF,TRBD1,NA,TRBJ2-3,TRBV14
TGTGCCGCCGGACAGGGGTCTAAAGAGACCCAGTACTTC,CAAGQGSKETQYF,TRBD1,NA,TRBJ2-5,TRBV30
TGCAGCGTTACCGTCCTGGGGGAGACCCAGTACTTC,CSVTVLGETQYF,NA,NA,TRBJ2-5,TRBV29-1
TGTGCCAGCTTAGGGGGGGGCTCTGGGGCCAACGTCCTGACTTTC,CASLGGGSGANVLTF,NA,NA,TRBJ2-6,TRBV11-2
TGCAGCGTGGACAGATTGAACTATGGCTACACCTTC,CSVDRLNYGYTF,NA,NA,TRBJ1-2,TRBV29-1